The rows below give T cell receptor beta chains drawn from one sample of a study of T-cell memory formation after mild COVID-19. TCRdb redid the calling of the 5' RACE reads with MiXCR, one entry per CDR3 protein. The sample consists of hundreds of thousands of distinct CDR3 sequences, about a sixth of them appearing once. Sequences were obtained from PBMCs or a T cell subset sorted from them (not recorded which). These receptors originate from an adult woman who had mild COVID-19 (a few samples of this study predate the infection). Cell type and time point are not known. Each CDR3 is given with its conserved first and last residue. The D gene is left open where the match is weak. The size entry is marked missing in some rows and otherwise reads once, few, many or a size class.

V	length	J	D	size	DNA	CDR3
TRBV7-2	13	TRBJ2-1	.	.	TGTGCCAGCAGCGCCGGGGCAGCAAATGAGCAGTTCTTC	CASSAGAANEQFF
TRBV5-5	14	TRBJ2-7	.	few	TGTGCCAGCAGCTTCGGTGGGGGAATGTACGAGCAGTACTTC	CASSFGGGMYEQYF
TRBV7-2	14	TRBJ1-3	.	few	TGTGCCAGCAGCGCGGAATCGGAAGGAAACACCATATATTTT	CASSAESEGNTIYF
TRBV21-1	16	TRBJ2-7	.	few	TGTGCCAGCAGCCTATCACCCGGGACTAGCGGCTACGAGCAGTACTTC	CASSLSPGTSGYEQYF
TRBV13	14	TRBJ2-7	TRBD1	.	TGTGCCAGCAGCTCACAGGGGGCGCCTGACGGGCAGTACTTC	CASSSQGAPDGQYF
TRBV4-1	15	TRBJ2-7	.	.	TGCGCCAGCAGCCAAGAGCACTTCGGAGTCTACGAGCAGTACTTC	CASSQEHFGVYEQYF
TRBV5-1	15	TRBJ1-2	.	.	TGCGCCAGCAGCTTGGCCCACGAGAAGACTTATGGCTACACCTTC	CASSLAHEKTYGYTF
TRBV5-1	16	TRBJ1-1	TRBD1	few	TGCGCCAGCAGCTTGACAGCGGACAGGGCGAACACTGAAGCTTTCTTT	CASSLTADRANTEAFF
TRBV11-1	13	TRBJ2-7	.	once	TGTGCCAGCAGCTTAGAAGGGAGGCACGAGCAGTACTTC	CASSLEGRHEQYF
TRBV29-1	13	TRBJ2-5	.	.	TGCAGCGTTGCTAGGCAAACGACGGAGACCCAGTACTTC	CSVARQTTETQYF
TRBV12-3/TRBV12-4	17	TRBJ1-2	.	.	TGTGCCAGCAGTCCAAATAGGGGTGATCGAATTAACTATGGCTACACCTTC	CASSPNRGDRINYGYTF
TRBV20-1	14	TRBJ2-7	.	few	TGCAGTGCTAGAGATCCTTGGGGGTCCTACGAGCAGTACTTC	CSARDPWGSYEQYF
TRBV20-1	16	TRBJ2-7	TRBD1	.	TGCAGTGCTAGAAGTCGTCCGGGACAGGCTTCCTACGAGCAGTACTTC	CSARSRPGQASYEQYF
TRBV20-1	14	TRBJ2-7	.	.	TGCAGTGCTAGATTGAGCGGGCTCGGCTACGAGCAGTACTTC	CSARLSGLGYEQYF
TRBV30	14	TRBJ2-7	TRBD2	.	TGTGCCTGGAACCGCGGGGGTAGGATATACGAGCAGTACTTC	CAWNRGGRIYEQYF
TRBV7-2	15	TRBJ1-6	.	.	TGTGCCAGCAGCTTAGGAACGGGGATGGCTGGCTCCCTCCACTTT	CASSLGTGMAGSLHF
TRBV5-1	14	TRBJ2-2	.	few	TGCGCCAGCAGCTTGGACAGGTCTCTGGGGGAGCTGTTTTTT	CASSLDRSLGELFF
TRBV12-3/TRBV12-4	14	TRBJ2-7	.	few	TGTGCCAGCAGTTTCACGGGCCTCTCCTACGAGCAGTACTTC	CASSFTGLSYEQYF
TRBV11-3	14	TRBJ1-1	.	.	TGTGCCAGCAGCTTTCCAGGGCTGAACACTGAAGCTTTCTTT	CASSFPGLNTEAFF
TRBV15	15	TRBJ2-7	.	.	TGTGCCACCAGCAGAGATGCGACGGGGCCCCACGAGCAGTACTTC	CATSRDATGPHEQYF
TRBV6-2/TRBV6-3	14	TRBJ2-4	.	few	TGTGCCAGCAGTTATAGCTCACCCGGAAACATTCAGTACTTC	CASSYSSPGNIQYF
TRBV29-1	10	TRBJ1-2	.	.	TGCAGCGTCTCGGGTTCCGGCTACACCTTC	CSVSGSGYTF
TRBV7-9	15	TRBJ1-1	.	.	TGTGCCAGCAGCCGGAGTGGGGGGCGGTCCACTGAAGCTTTCTTT	CASSRSGGRSTEAFF
TRBV7-3	12	TRBJ1-2	.	few	TGTGCCAGCAGCACCCGAAACTATGGCTACACCTTC	CASSTRNYGYTF
TRBV12-3/TRBV12-4	17	TRBJ2-3	TRBD1	few	TGTGCCAGCAGTTTTCTCGGGACAGTCCTTTCTCGAGATACGCAGTATTTT	CASSFLGTVLSRDTQYF
TRBV4-1	15	TRBJ2-5	.	.	TGCGCCAGCAGCCAAGATCGGACTACCCAAGAGACCCAGTACTTC	CASSQDRTTQETQYF
TRBV4-1	16	TRBJ2-7	TRBD2	few	TGCGCCAGCAGCCAGGGACTAGCGGGGGCCTCCTACGAGCAGTACTTC	CASSQGLAGASYEQYF
TRBV18	17	TRBJ2-7	.	.	TGTGCCAGCTCACCACCGAACAGGACTGAAGCCAGGTACGAGCAGTACTTC	CASSPPNRTEARYEQYF
TRBV12-3/TRBV12-4	12	TRBJ2-7	.	.	TGTGCCAGCAGCCGTGTCGGCCGGGAGCAGTACTTC	CASSRVGREQYF
TRBV7-2	14	TRBJ1-6	.	.	TGTGCCAGCAGCTTACCCACAGGGAATTCACCCCTCCACTTT	CASSLPTGNSPLHF
TRBV6-1	13	TRBJ1-1	.	.	TGTGCCAGCAGGGGGATCGGAGGCACTGAAGCTTTCTTT	CASRGIGGTEAFF
TRBV4-3	17	TRBJ2-1	TRBD1	.	TGCGCCAGCAGCCAAGGTCTTGGACAGGGGAGGCATGATGAGCAGTTCTTC	CASSQGLGQGRHDEQFF
TRBV6-2/TRBV6-3	15	TRBJ2-3	TRBD1	few	TGTGCCAGCAGTTACCCACAGGGGTTGATCGATACGCAGTATTTT	CASSYPQGLIDTQYF
TRBV20-1	16	TRBJ1-4	.	.	TGCAGTGCTAGAGACAAGACCGGGCTGCACCCTGAAAAACTGTTTTTT	CSARDKTGLHPEKLFF
TRBV12-3/TRBV12-4	11	TRBJ2-1	.	.	TGTGCCAGCTGGTCCCTACACCAGCAGTTCTTC	CASWSLHQQFF
TRBV5-1	14	TRBJ2-4	.	.	TGCGCCAGCAGCCCGGACAGTTGGTCGGACATTCAGTACTTC	CASSPDSWSDIQYF
TRBV10-3	18	TRBJ2-3	TRBD1	.	TGTGCCATCAGTGAGGAGGCGACAGGGGGCTCTCTCACAGATACGCAGTATTTT	CAISEEATGGSLTDTQYF
TRBV12-5	13	TRBJ1-1	.	few	TGTGCTAGTGGTTTGGGGAGGGAAACTGAAGCTTTCTTT	CASGLGRETEAFF
TRBV28	14	TRBJ2-7	.	few	TGTGCCAGCAGTTTTTTTAGGGGAAAGGGCGAGCAGTACTTC	CASSFFRGKGEQYF
TRBV14	17	TRBJ1-1	.	few	TGTGCCAGCAGCCAAGTGGGGGGAGCCGGTACGAGGACTGAAGCTTTCTTT	CASSQVGGAGTRTEAFF
TRBV9	15	TRBJ1-1	.	.	TGTGCCAGCAGCCCGTGGTGGCAGGTTACCACTGAAGCTTTCTTT	CASSPWWQVTTEAFF
TRBV5-1	14	TRBJ2-1	TRBD1	.	TGCGTCAGCAGCCGGGACAGGGCGAATGATGAGCAGTTCTTC	CVSSRDRANDEQFF
TRBV5-1	15	TRBJ2-3	TRBD1	few	TGCGCCAGCAGCTTCGGACAGGGTATCACAGATACGCAGTATTTT	CASSFGQGITDTQYF
TRBV12-3/TRBV12-4	18	TRBJ1-1	.	few	TGTGCCAGCAGCCCATTATCGCGGGTGGACACGGGATCGGGTGAAGCTTTCTTT	CASSPLSRVDTGSGEAFF
TRBV29-1	12	TRBJ2-7	.	many	TGCAGCGCCGCCGGAGGCTCCTACGAGCAGTACTTC	CSAAGGSYEQYF
TRBV4-1	14	TRBJ2-3	.	many	TGCGCCAGCAGCCTTGGACAGAACACGGATACGCAGTATTTT	CASSLGQNTDTQYF
TRBV7-8	15	TRBJ2-7	TRBD2	.	TGTGCCAGCAGCCCTAGCGGGAGGGCCGACTACGAGCAGTACTTC	CASSPSGRADYEQYF
TRBV30	13	TRBJ1-2	.	.	TGTGCCTGGAGTGAGGAGACTTGGAATGGCTACACCTTC	CAWSEETWNGYTF
TRBV5-8	14	TRBJ2-5	TRBD1	many	TGTGCCAGCGGACAGGGTGGTCCGCAAGAGACCCAGTACTTC	CASGQGGPQETQYF
TRBV5-6	12	TRBJ2-7	.	.	TGTGTCTCAAGCTTGGCGTGGGACGAGCAGTACTTC	CVSSLAWDEQYF
TRBV24-1	17	TRBJ2-4	TRBD1	.	TGTGCCACCAGTGATATTCCTACAGGGGCGGCCAAAAACATTCAGTACTTC	CATSDIPTGAAKNIQYF
TRBV30	13	TRBJ1-2	TRBD1	.	TGTGCCTTAATTTTCGGGACAGGGAATGGCTACACCTTC	CALIFGTGNGYTF
TRBV29-1	16	TRBJ2-1	TRBD2	few	TGCAGCGCCCTGGCCGTGCTAGCGGGTCCAGCCCAAGAGCAGTTCTTC	CSALAVLAGPAQEQFF
TRBV29-1	11	TRBJ2-3	.	.	TGCAGCACGGACGGGACAAGGACGCAGTATTTT	CSTDGTRTQYF
TRBV7-9	10	TRBJ1-2	.	.	TGTGCCAGCAGCTTAGTTGGCTACACCTTC	CASSLVGYTF
TRBV30	13	TRBJ1-3	TRBD1	few	TGTGCCTGGGACAGGGGCTCTGGAAACACCATATATTTT	CAWDRGSGNTIYF
TRBV12-3/TRBV12-4	13	TRBJ2-1	.	.	TGTGCCAGCAGTAGCAAGTGGGAAAATGAGCAGTTCTTC	CASSSKWENEQFF
TRBV18	16	TRBJ2-3	TRBD2	few	TGTGCCAGCTCTACCATGACTAGCGGCCCCACAGATACGCAGTATTTT	CASSTMTSGPTDTQYF
TRBV9	16	TRBJ2-1	TRBD2	.	TGTGCCAGCAGCGTAGACGCTAGCGGAGCCTACAATGAGCAGTTCTTC	CASSVDASGAYNEQFF
TRBV25-1	14	TRBJ1-2	.	.	TGTGCCAGCAGCAGGGACGAATTCTACTATGGCTACACCTTC	CASSRDEFYYGYTF